This TCR beta chain stems from a study of multiple sclerosis patients with progressive multifocal leukoencephalopathy. The time point denotes: time of PML onset. Every listed patient previously received interferon beta; all PML patients were women. At PML onset, T3 blood samples were taken. Profiling relied on immunoSEQ multiplex PCR, and the TCRdb table lists in-frame clones only, not all of them. This table has approximately 30,000 clones, about nine tenths appearing once. Findings of the study overall: Preferential TRBV-TRBJ pairings or common gene usage were not detected at PML. PML-onset expanded TRB clones were detectable before and during natalizumab therapy.

Remarks on this clone: As yet, its antigen is unknown.

V shed 1 base and J shed 6 bases, with 10 bases lying between them. Germline CDR1 reads LGHNA; CDR2 reads YSLEER. The CDR3 contains 14 residues. The material was PBMCs, obtained from a patient treated with natalizumab. The chain carries TRBV4-3 and TRBJ2-4; no definite D call. This TCR derives from a middle-aged woman with progressive multifocal leukoencephalopathy. CDR3 in amino acids: CASSQGGGGNIQYF. CDR3 DNA: TGCGCCAGCAGCCAAGGGGGTGGTGGAAACATTCAGTACTTC.